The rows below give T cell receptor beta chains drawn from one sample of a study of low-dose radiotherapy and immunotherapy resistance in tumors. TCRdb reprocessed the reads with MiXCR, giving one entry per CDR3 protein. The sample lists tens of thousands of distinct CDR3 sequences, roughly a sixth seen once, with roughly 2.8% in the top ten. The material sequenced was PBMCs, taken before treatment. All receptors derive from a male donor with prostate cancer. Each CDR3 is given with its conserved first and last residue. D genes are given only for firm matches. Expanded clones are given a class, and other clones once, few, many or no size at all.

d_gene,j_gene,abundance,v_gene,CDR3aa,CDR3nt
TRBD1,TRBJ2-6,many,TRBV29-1,CSVAGQGGSGANVLTF,TGCAGCGTTGCCGGACAGGGGGGTTCTGGGGCCAACGTCCTGACTTTC
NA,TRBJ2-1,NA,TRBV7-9,CASSPGDEQFF,TGTGCCAGCAGCCCGGGGGATGAGCAGTTCTTC
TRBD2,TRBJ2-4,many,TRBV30,CAWSVLAGGPDIQYF,TGTGCCTGGAGTGTACTAGCGGGGGGGCCCGACATTCAGTACTTC
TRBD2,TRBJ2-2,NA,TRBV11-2,CASSLEGLAGSGELFF,TGTGCCAGCAGCTTAGAAGGGCTAGCGGGCTCCGGGGAGCTGTTTTTT
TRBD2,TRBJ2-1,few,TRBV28,CASRPGLDGYEQFF,TGTGCCAGCAGGCCGGGACTAGATGGGTATGAGCAGTTCTTC
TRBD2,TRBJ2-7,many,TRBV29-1,CSGAGTSGGSSYEQYF,TGCAGCGGTGCCGGGACTAGCGGGGGAAGCTCCTACGAGCAGTACTTC
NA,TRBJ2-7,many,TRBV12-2,CASRLATKTAGGRKTYEQYF,TGTGCAAGTCGCTTAGCGACCAAGACCGCCGGGGGGCGGAAAACCTACGAGCAGTACTTC
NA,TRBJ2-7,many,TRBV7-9,CASRQQGSYEQYF,TGTGCCAGCAGGCAACAGGGCAGCTACGAGCAGTACTTC
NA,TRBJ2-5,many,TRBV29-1,CSARIGTEETQYF,TGCAGCGCTCGGATCGGGACGGAAGAGACCCAGTACTTC
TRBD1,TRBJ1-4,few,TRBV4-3,CASSQGLSGTGFNEKLFF,TGCGCCAGCAGCCAAGGGTTATCCGGGACAGGCTTTAATGAAAAACTGTTTTTT
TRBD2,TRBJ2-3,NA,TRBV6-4,CASSRAGGATDTQYF,TGTGCCAGCAGCCGAGCGGGGGGCGCCACAGATACGCAGTATTTT
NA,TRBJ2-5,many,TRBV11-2,CASRTPPARQGGETQYF,TGTGCCAGCAGGACACCCCCGGCCCGGCAGGGTGGAGAGACCCAGTACTTC
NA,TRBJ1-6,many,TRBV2,CASGRDKTNSPLHF,TGTGCCAGCGGCCGGGACAAAACTAATTCACCCCTCCACTTT
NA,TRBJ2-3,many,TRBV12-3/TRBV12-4,CASSLGQTDTQYF,TGTGCCAGCAGTTTAGGACAGACAGATACGCAGTATTTT
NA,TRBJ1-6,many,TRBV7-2,CASSLVGGPNGSPLHF,TGTGCCAGCAGCTTAGTCGGCGGCCCAAACGGTTCACCCCTCCACTTT
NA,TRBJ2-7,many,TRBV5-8,CASSLAERTPKYF,TGTGCCAGCAGCTTAGCTGAAAGGACGCCCAAGTACTTC
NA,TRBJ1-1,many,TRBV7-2,CASSSFILNTEAFF,TGTGCCAGCAGCTCATTTATCTTGAACACTGAAGCTTTCTTT
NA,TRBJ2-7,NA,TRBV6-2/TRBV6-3,CASSREGNPYEQYF,TGTGCCAGCAGTCGAGAGGGGAACCCCTACGAGCAGTACTTC
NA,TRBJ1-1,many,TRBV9,CASSSGASLIMNTEAFF,TGTGCCAGCAGCTCGGGGGCAAGCCTGATAATGAACACTGAAGCTTTCTTT
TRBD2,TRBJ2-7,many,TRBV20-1,CSARDLQRGTYEQYF,TGCAGTGCTAGAGATCTCCAGCGGGGGACCTACGAGCAGTACTTC
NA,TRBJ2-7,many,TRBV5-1,CASSDPPTGRHEQYF,TGCGCCAGCAGCGACCCGCCGACAGGGAGGCACGAGCAGTACTTC
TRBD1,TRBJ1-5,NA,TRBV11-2,CASSTGTGVQQPQHF,TGTGCCAGCAGCACAGGGACAGGGGTTCAACAGCCCCAGCATTTT
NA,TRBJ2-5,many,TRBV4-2,CASSQDGGETQYF,TGTGCCAGCAGCCAAGATGGTGGAGAGACCCAGTACTTC
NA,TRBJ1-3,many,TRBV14,CASSQVVPGLGTGNTIYF,TGTGCCAGCAGCCAAGTGGTCCCCGGGCTTGGGACTGGAAACACCATATATTTT
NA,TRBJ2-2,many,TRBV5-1,CASSKDHGELFF,TGCGCCAGCAGCAAAGACCACGGGGAGCTGTTTTTT
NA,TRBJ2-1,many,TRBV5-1,CASSPADGSSYNEQFF,TGCGCCAGCAGCCCTGCGGACGGAAGCTCCTACAATGAGCAGTTCTTC
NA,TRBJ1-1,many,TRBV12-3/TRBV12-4,CASIRRQALEAFF,TGTGCCAGCATCCGAAGGCAGGCCCTTGAAGCTTTCTTT
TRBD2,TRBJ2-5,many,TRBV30,CAWTGLAGQETQYF,TGTGCCTGGACCGGACTAGCGGGGCAAGAGACCCAGTACTTC
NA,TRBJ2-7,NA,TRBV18,CASSPEVQAEQYF,TGTGCCAGCTCACCAGAAGTACAGGCCGAGCAGTACTTC
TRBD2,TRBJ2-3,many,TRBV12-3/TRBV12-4,CASSFTSGSTDTQYF,TGTGCCAGCAGTTTCACTAGCGGGAGCACAGATACGCAGTATTTT
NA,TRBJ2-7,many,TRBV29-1,CSAEEGNEQYF,TGCAGCGCCGAAGAGGGGAACGAGCAGTACTTC
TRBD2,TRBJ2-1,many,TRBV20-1,CSARPSSGGWNEQFF,TGCAGTGCTAGGCCTTCTAGCGGGGGTTGGAATGAGCAGTTCTTC
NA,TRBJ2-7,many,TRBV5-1,CASRGSSYEQYF,TGCGCCAGCAGGGGTAGCTCCTACGAGCAGTACTTC
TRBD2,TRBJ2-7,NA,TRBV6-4,CARRIGLAGVYEQYF,TGTGCCAGACGAATCGGACTAGCGGGAGTTTACGAGCAGTACTTC
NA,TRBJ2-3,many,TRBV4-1,CASSQDSGSTQYF,TGCGCCAGCAGCCAAGATTCCGGAAGTACGCAGTATTTT
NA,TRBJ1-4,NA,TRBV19,CASIQRGMTEKLFF,TGTGCCAGTATCCAGCGGGGGATGACGGAAAAACTGTTTTTT
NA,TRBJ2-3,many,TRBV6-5,CASSEAPRVGGAVAYTDTQYF,TGTGCCAGCAGTGAAGCACCCCGGGTTGGGGGGGCCGTCGCGTACACAGATACGCAGTATTTT
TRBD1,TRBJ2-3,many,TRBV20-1,CSAPRGQVGTDTQYF,TGCAGTGCCCCAAGGGGGCAAGTAGGCACAGATACGCAGTATTTT
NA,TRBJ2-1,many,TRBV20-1,CSARKRGGDYNEQFF,TGCAGTGCTAGAAAGAGGGGGGGGGACTACAATGAGCAGTTCTTC
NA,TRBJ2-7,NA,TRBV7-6,CASSPGQFPTRQYF,TGTGCCAGCAGCCCCGGGCAGTTCCCTACGAGGCAGTACTTC
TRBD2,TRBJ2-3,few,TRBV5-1,CASNDFSGSTDTQYF,TGCGCCAGCAACGACTTTAGCGGGAGCACAGATACGCAGTATTTT
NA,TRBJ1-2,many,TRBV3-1,CASSQDSRGGNYGYTF,TGTGCCAGCAGCCAAGATTCCCGTGGAGGGAACTATGGCTACACCTTC
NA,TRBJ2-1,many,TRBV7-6,CASSPRRQGRTNEQFF,TGTGCCAGCAGCCCTCGGAGGCAGGGACGAACCAATGAGCAGTTCTTC
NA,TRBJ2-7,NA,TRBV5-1,CASSFGTYRYEQYF,TGCGCCAGCAGCTTCGGGACTTACCGTTACGAGCAGTACTTC
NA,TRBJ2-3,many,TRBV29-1,CSVIRGTDTQYF,TGCAGCGTTATACGGGGCACAGATACGCAGTATTTT
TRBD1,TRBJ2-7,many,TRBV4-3,CASSHSGTGVYEQYF,TGCGCCAGCAGCCATTCCGGGACAGGGGTCTACGAGCAGTACTTC
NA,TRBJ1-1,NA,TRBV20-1,CSARDRARMNTEAFF,TGCAGTGCTAGAGATAGGGCCCGTATGAACACTGAAGCTTTCTTT
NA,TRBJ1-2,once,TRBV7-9,CASSYTKNYGYTF,TGTGCCAGCAGCTATACAAAAAACTATGGCTACACCTTC
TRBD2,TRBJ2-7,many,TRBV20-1,CSARRTSGSSYEQYF,TGCAGTGCTAGAAGGACTAGCGGAAGCTCCTACGAGCAGTACTTC
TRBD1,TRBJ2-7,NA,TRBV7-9,CASSPRDRNYEQYF,TGTGCCAGCAGCCCCCGGGACAGGAATTACGAGCAGTACTTC
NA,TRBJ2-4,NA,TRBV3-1,CASSRVGRKNIQYF,TGTGCCAGCAGCCGCGTCGGGCGCAAAAACATTCAGTACTTC
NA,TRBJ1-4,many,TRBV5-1,CASSSRRATNEKLFF,TGCGCCAGCAGCTCCCGGAGGGCAACTAATGAAAAACTGTTTTTT
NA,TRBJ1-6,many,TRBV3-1,CASSQGKNSPLHF,TGTGCCAGCAGCCAAGGGAAGAATTCACCCCTCCACTTT
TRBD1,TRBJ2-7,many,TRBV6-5,CASSGEGARQYF,TGTGCCAGCAGTGGAGAGGGGGCGAGGCAGTACTTC
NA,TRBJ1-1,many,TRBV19,CASSIGRAGTSGTEAFF,TGTGCCAGTAGTATTGGCAGAGCCGGGACTTCGGGGACTGAAGCTTTCTTT
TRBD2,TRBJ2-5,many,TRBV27,CASSPTSLAGETQYF,TGTGCCAGCAGTCCCACGTCCCTAGCGGGGGAGACCCAGTACTTC
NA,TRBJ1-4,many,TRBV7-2,CASSLRGLGEKLFF,TGTGCCAGCAGCTTACGGGGGCTCGGAGAAAAACTGTTTTTT
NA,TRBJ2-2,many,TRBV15,CATSRDRVGTGELFF,TGTGCCACCAGCAGAGACAGGGTTGGCACCGGGGAGCTGTTTTTT
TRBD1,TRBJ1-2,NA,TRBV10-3,CAISDQGAQAHYGYTF,TGTGCCATCAGTGACCAGGGGGCGCAGGCCCACTATGGCTACACCTTC